Presented here are 10 T cell receptor beta chains from one specimen sequenced in a study of blood T cell repertoires in COVID-19. The data were produced by immunoSEQ multiplex PCR, yet TCRdb's version contains in-frame clones alone and is incomplete. This sample carries around 73,000 clones, 70% to 85% of them seen once, and the ten largest clones take roughly 4%. The sequencing sample was made of peripheral blood. The source of these receptors is a woman aged 60-70 years with acute or convalescent COVID-19.

This chain connects TRBV5-1 to TRBJ2-6; tentative D call: TRBD1 (6 bases). V shed 2 bases and J shed 2 bases, with 8 bases lying between them. The CDR3 is 15 residues long. Germline lookup yields CDR1 SGHRS and CDR2 YFSETQ. The CDR3 is CASSLQGAGANVLTF. CDR3 coding DNA: TGCGCCAGCAGCTTACAGGGCGCTGGGGCCAACGTCCTGACTTTC.

This chain joins TRBV6-1 and TRBJ2-5, with TRBD1 matching 7 bases. The germline CDR1 and CDR2 sequences are MNHNS and SASEGT. Trimming took 2 bases from V and 0 from J; bases not matched to a gene: 6. The CDR3 sequence is 16 residues long. The CDR3, as DNA: TGTGCCAGCAGTGAACTAGGGACAGAGTACCAAGAGACCCAGTACTTC. The encoded protein is CASSELGTEYQETQYF.

CDR3 nucleotides: TGTGCCAGCAGCTTCGAAACAGGGCTATCAGCTTTCTTT. Residues: CASSFETGLSAFF. The chain recombines TRBV7-2 with TRBJ1-1, with a possible D match to TRBD1 (6 bases). Trimming took off 3 bases at V and 10 bases at J, with 15 bases between the two ends. Germline-derived CDR1 and CDR2 are SGHTA and FQGNSA. The CDR3 covers 13 residues.

This sequence joins TRBV6-6 and TRBJ1-1, with D possibly matching TRBD1 (5 bases). The CDR3 covers 21 residues. Germline V gene lookup returns CDR1 MNHNY and CDR2 SVGAGI (reference sequence). V was trimmed by 5 bases and J by 0 bases, leaving 31 bases between them. The CDR3 nucleotides are TGTGCCAGCAGTCTTCCCCCGGGGGGACCGCTTGTACTCCTTTTGAACACTGAAGCTTTCTTT. Translated: CASSLPPGGPLVLLLNTEAFF.

The chain has TRBV3-1 (or the pseudogene TRBV3-2) and TRBJ1-4; 12 bases fit TRBD1. Unmatched junction bases numbered 7, after V lost 4 bases and J lost 7 bases. Germline loops: CDR1 LGHDT, CDR2 YNNKEL (reference sequence). The CDR3 consists of 16 residues. The chain's CDR3 is CASSRAGTGGGEKLFF. DNA of the CDR3: TGTGCCAGCAGCCGCGCCGGGACAGGGGGCGGTGAAAAACTGTTTTTT.

The gene calls are TRBV4-2 and TRBJ2-2; weak D call: TRBD2 (5 bases). CDR1 is LGHNA, CDR2 YNFKEQ, per germline. V dropped 0 bases and J dropped 4 bases, with 12 bases sitting between them. This CDR3 contains 16 residues. CDR3 DNA: TGTGCCAGCAGCCAAGATGAATGGGAGACCACCGGGGAGCTGTTTTTT. It encodes CASSQDEWETTGELFF.

This clone was seen only once. The rearrangement joins TRBV2 to TRBJ1-5; no definite D call. This CDR3 spans 13 amino acids. Trimming shortened V by 9 bases and J by 4 bases, and 13 bases separated the two germline ends. CDR1 is SNHLY and CDR2 is FYNNEI in the germline V gene. CDR3 in amino acids: CASLELPNQPQHF. In nucleotides, the CDR3 is TGTGCCAGTCTAGAGCTACCTAATCAGCCCCAGCATTTT.

This chain links TRBV19 with TRBJ2-5, with a possible D match to TRBD2 (6 bases). Trimming pared 9 bases from V and 5 bases from J, leaving 16 bases between. This CDR3 has 13 amino acids. The germline V gene encodes CDR1 LNHDA and CDR2 SQIVND (reference sequence). The CDR3 spells CASARTSPETQYF. The CDR3 coding sequence is TGTGCCAGCGCTCGAACTAGCCCCGAGACCCAGTACTTC.

The gene calls are TRBV7-3 and TRBJ2-3; possibly TRBD2 for D (5 bases). Germline V CDR1 and CDR2: SGHTA, FQGTGA. Trimming stripped 3 bases from V and 1 base from J, with 11 bases between. CDR3 length: 15 amino acids. The CDR3 sequence: CASSFGVMGTDTQYF. DNA for the CDR3: TGTGCCAGCAGCTTCGGGGTGATGGGCACAGATACGCAGTATTTT.

This CDR3 reads CASSQDGGAKTQYF. The CDR3 bases are TGCGCCAGCAGCCAAGATGGGGGGGCGAAGACCCAGTACTTC. J is TRBJ2-5 and V is TRBV4-1; D may be TRBD2 (7 bases). Germline-derived CDR1 and CDR2 are MGHRA and YSYEKL. Trimming pared 0 bases from V and 6 bases from J, leaving 11 bases between. The CDR3 has 14 amino acids.